At least ten counts were recorded for the clone carrying this T cell receptor beta chain. Its antigen is as yet unknown. This CDR3 region has 18 residues. Germline V gene lookup returns CDR1 MDHEN and CDR2 SYDVKM. The V gene lost 1 base and the J gene lost 7 bases, with 26 bases spanning the gap. This sample is drawn from a study of T cell repertoires in cytomegalovirus infection. Overall study findings and caveats: Identification of carriers of CMV plus the relevant HLA was performed using cumulative public TCR beta family frequency. HLA-C-restricted TCR beta clonotypes specific for CMV led the ex vivo response.

Each CDR3 protein is one row after TCRdb ran MiXCR on the reads. The table lists some 220,000 distinct CDR3 sequences, about 12% of them singletons. This TCR was sampled from a human donor in good health (CMV status not recorded). Some clones in this sample may be carry-over from other donors' samples. Material for sequencing was PBMCs. This chain connects TRBV28 to TRBJ2-7; D call uncertain. CDR3 amino acids: CASSLSPGFGSLLEEQYF. CDR3 in DNA: TGTGCCAGCAGTTTATCGCCAGGTTTTGGCTCCCTACTGGAGGAGCAGTACTTC.